Following are 30 T cell receptor beta chains from one sample sequenced in a study of blood T cell repertoires in COVID-19. TCRdb's copy holds only in-frame clones and misses some; the assay was immunoSEQ multiplex PCR. The top ten hold about 2% of the sample, which has under 350,000 clones, nearly 90% seen once. The source material was PBMCs or T cells enriched from blood (not recorded which). The receptors shown here come from a woman aged 55-75 years who had recovered from COVID-19.

The table lists this clone with a few counts. V usage is TRBV6-5 and J usage is TRBJ1-6; TRBD1 agrees at 8 bases. The CDR3 has 13 amino acids. V lost 10 bases to trimming and J lost 7 bases; unmatched junction nucleotides: 6. Germline CDR1 reads MNHEY; CDR2 reads SVGAGI. CDR3 nucleotide sequence: TGTGCCACCAGGGGACAGGCCAATTCACCCCTCCACTTT. It encodes CATRGQANSPLHF.

This sequence joins TRBV7-9 and TRBJ1-2; no reliable D call. The CDR3 runs 13 residues. V was pared by 1 base and J by 2 bases, with 5 bases between. Germline V CDR1 and CDR2: SEHNR, FQNEAQ (reference sequence). The chain's CDR3 is CASSLVENYGYTF. CDR3 sequence (DNA): TGTGCCAGCAGCTTAGTAGAGAACTATGGCTACACCTTC.

The CDR3 coding sequence is TGTGCCAGCAGTCAGGGACTAGCTGTAGATACGCAGTATTTT. Encoded protein: CASSQGLAVDTQYF. The chain joins TRBV2 to TRBJ2-3; 9 bases match TRBD2. The CDR3 runs to 14 residues. The V gene's germline CDR1 is SNHLY and CDR2 FYNNEI. The V segment lost 5 bases and the J segment 5 bases; nucleotides outside the gene matches: 5.

The genes are TRBV7-9 and TRBJ1-1; 10 bases agree with TRBD1. Germline CDR1 is SEHNR and CDR2 is FQNEAQ (reference sequence). The CDR3 is made up of 15 amino acids. The V gene end was trimmed by 3 bases and the J gene end by 3 bases; junction bases not matched to a gene: 4. In DNA form, the CDR3 reads TGTGCCAGCAGCTTGTGGGACAGGGGATACACTGAAGCTTTCTTT. Translation: CASSLWDRGYTEAFF.

V is TRBV5-1 and J is TRBJ1-2; D is perhaps TRBD1 (6 bases). This CDR3 contains 15 residues. The V gene lost 0 bases and the J gene lost 3 bases, with 12 bases spanning the gap. CDR1 is SGHRS, CDR2 YFSETQ, per germline. CDR3 coding DNA: TGCGCCAGCAGCTTGGCGTTGGACAGTCACTATGGCTACACCTTC. It codes for CASSLALDSHYGYTF.

This chain joins TRBV5-1 and TRBJ1-4, with D perhaps TRBD1 (5 bases). The CDR3 runs 16 residues. The V and J ends lost 0 bases and 3 bases respectively, with 12 bases between them. Germline V gene lookup returns CDR1 SGHRS and CDR2 YFSETQ. CDR3 bases: TGCGCCAGCAGCTTGGAGGTCCGGGGGTCTAATGAAAAACTGTTTTTT. Its protein is CASSLEVRGSNEKLFF.

This clone was recorded a few times. This sequence joins TRBV28 and TRBJ1-2; no firm D call. The CDR3 runs 10 residues. V dropped 8 bases and J dropped 5 bases, with 6 bases sitting between them. Germline V gene lookup returns CDR1 MDHEN and CDR2 SYDVKM. The CDR3 nucleotides are TGTGCCAGCTTCTTATATGGCTACACCTTC. Encoded protein: CASFLYGYTF.

This chain links TRBV11-3 with TRBJ2-5; a possible D gene is TRBD1 (5 bases). The CDR3 extends over 13 amino acids. The V end was cut by 3 bases, the J end by 4 bases, with 9 bases between. Germline V lookup: CDR1 SGHNT, CDR2 YENEEA. This chain's CDR3 is CASSFSGAETQYF. CDR3 DNA sequence: TGTGCCAGCAGCTTCAGTGGGGCAGAGACCCAGTACTTC.

This chain joins TRBV13 and TRBJ2-1; no clear D gene. This CDR3 is 13 amino acids long. The germline V gene has CDR1 PRHDT and CDR2 FYEKMQ (reference sequence). The V and J ends lost 5 bases and 5 bases respectively, with 10 bases between them. CDR3 sequence reads: CASSVNRDNEQFF. The CDR3 DNA sequence: TGTGCCAGCAGCGTAAACCGGGACAATGAGCAGTTCTTC.

In this sample, this clone turned up a few times. V gene TRBV27 combines with J gene TRBJ2-5, with 9 bases identical to TRBD2. From germline, CDR1 is MNHEY and CDR2 SMNVEV (reference sequence). Trimming took 7 bases from V and 4 from J; bases not matched to a gene: 10. The CDR3 sequence is 15 residues long. CDR3 loop: CASTLTGTSRETQYF. In nucleotides, the CDR3 is TGTGCCAGCACCCTTACCGGGACTAGCAGAGAGACCCAGTACTTC.

Note on this clone: Other DNA sequences in the sample encode the same CDR3. This chain connects TRBV5-1 to TRBJ1-1, with 8 bases that match TRBD1. The CDR3 sequence is 14 residues long. V trimming: 4 bases; J trimming: 1 base; junction bases outside the gene matches: 3. Germline CDR1 is SGHRS and CDR2 is YFSETQ. This chain's CDR3 is CASSPQGANTEAFF. The DNA of the CDR3 is TGCGCCAGCAGCCCCCAGGGGGCGAACACTGAAGCTTTCTTT.

The chain employs TRBV28 and TRBJ1-1; TRBD1 might be the D (5 bases). The CDR3 length is 12 residues. V was shortened by 6 bases and J by 10 bases, with 15 bases between the two germline ends. Germline CDR1 reads MDHEN; CDR2 reads SYDVKM. The CDR3 loop is CASSRAGGGAFF. CDR3 sequence (DNA): TGTGCCAGCAGCCGCGCCGGGGGAGGAGCTTTCTTT.

V gene TRBV6-2 or TRBV6-3 combines with J gene TRBJ1-2; the D gene is possibly TRBD1 (6 bases). The CDR3 runs 14 residues. Looked up from germline, CDR1 is MNHEY and CDR2 is SVGEGT. Trimming left V 5 bases short and J 3 bases short, with 13 bases between. The CDR3 nucleotides are TGTGCCAGCAGTGACCCGCAGGGGTACTATGGCTACACCTTC. Its protein is CASSDPQGYYGYTF.

This clone was picked up many times. This chain links TRBV5-1 with TRBJ1-1, with D perhaps TRBD1 (5 bases). V shed 2 bases and J shed 3 bases, with 11 bases lying between them. There are 14 residues in the CDR3. The V gene's germline CDR1 is SGHRS and CDR2 YFSETQ. CDR3 DNA sequence: TGCGCCAGCAGCTTACTGACAGATGACACTGAAGCTTTCTTT. Its protein product is CASSLLTDDTEAFF.

The genes are TRBV15 and TRBJ2-7; 8 bases are a match to TRBD1. The trim removed 1 base at V and 8 bases at J, leaving 10 bases unmatched. Germline assignment: CDR1 LNHNV and CDR2 YYDKDF (reference sequence). CDR3 size: 15 residues. CDR3 amino acids: CATSRAVTGDLKQYF. CDR3 in DNA: TGTGCCACCAGCAGAGCCGTGACAGGGGATCTAAAGCAGTACTTC.

The chain links TRBV28 to TRBJ1-3, with D tentatively TRBD1 (6 bases). The ends were cut back, 6 bases at V and 4 bases at J, with 16 bases in the middle. The CDR3 contains 15 residues. Germline assignment: CDR1 MDHEN and CDR2 SYDVKM. CDR3 coding DNA: TGTGCCAGCAGCCCTACTAGGGGGTTAGGAAACACCATATATTTT. The encoded protein is CASSPTRGLGNTIYF. Combining the CDR3 with reference TRBV28 and TRBJ1-3 gives the whole variable domain DVKVTQSSRYLVKRTGEKVFLECVQDMDHENMFWYRQDPGLGLRLIYFSYDVKMKEKGDIPEGYSVSREKKERFSLILESASTNQTSMYLCASSPTRGLGNTIYFGEGSWLTVV.

The genes are TRBV5-1 and TRBJ1-2; D is unresolved. The germline V and J ends were trimmed by 1 base and 0 bases, with 4 bases remaining between them. The CDR3 extends over 13 amino acids. Germline V lookup: CDR1 SGHRS, CDR2 YFSETQ. The CDR3 spells CASSLSANYGYTF. The CDR3 coding sequence is TGCGCCAGCAGCTTGTCAGCTAACTATGGCTACACCTTC.

The chain employs TRBV3-1 (or the pseudogene TRBV3-2) and TRBJ1-1, with D tentatively TRBD1 (5 bases). Germline assignment: CDR1 LGHDT and CDR2 YNNKEL (reference sequence). The CDR3 length is 14 residues. V shed 6 bases and J shed 5 bases, with 16 bases lying between them. CDR3 amino acids: CASRGVQGGTEAFF. CDR3 nucleotide sequence: TGTGCCAGCAGAGGGGTGCAGGGAGGAACTGAAGCTTTCTTT.

The V gene is TRBV7-8, the J gene TRBJ1-3; D is perhaps TRBD1 (6 bases). CDR3 length: 18 residues. V was clipped by 0 bases and J by 2 bases, with 17 bases between them. Germline lookup yields CDR1 SGHVS and CDR2 FQNEAQ. CDR3 bases: TGTGCCAGCAGCTTAGCTATTTTTGGGGGCCTTACTGGAAACACCATATATTTT. Its translation is CASSLAIFGGLTGNTIYF.

This chain uses TRBV19 with TRBJ1-3; possibly TRBD1 for D (5 bases). Per germline, CDR1 LNHDA and CDR2 SQIVND (reference sequence). The CDR3 length is 14 residues. Trimming took 6 bases from V and 4 from J, leaving 13 bases between them. In DNA, the CDR3 is TGTGCCAGTAGCCCGGGGGTAGAGGGAAACACCATATATTTT. It encodes CASSPGVEGNTIYF.

This clone has more than one count but fewer than ten. V gene TRBV11-3 combines with J gene TRBJ1-1, with no clear D. V gave up 5 bases and J gave up 3 bases, with 16 bases separating them. This CDR3 region has 15 residues. Germline V gene sequence: CDR1 SGHNT, CDR2 YENEEA. The CDR3 is CASSQSSTPDTEAFF. The CDR3 DNA reads TGTGCCAGCAGCCAGTCATCGACTCCGGACACTGAAGCTTTCTTT.

The chain combines TRBV19 with TRBJ2-7; 12 bases align to TRBD2. The CDR3 loop spans 15 amino acids. Trimming removed 4 bases from V and 2 bases from J; junction bases left unmatched: 3. Germline CDR1 reads LNHDA; CDR2 reads SQIVND (reference sequence). The CDR3 DNA sequence: TGTGCCAGTAGTAACGGACTAGCGGGAACCTACGAGCAGTACTTC. Protein: CASSNGLAGTYEQYF.

In the case of this clone: Other nucleotide sequences from this sample produce the same CDR3. The CDR3 coding sequence is TGTGCCAGCAGCTTAACGGGAGATTACACAGATACGCAGTATTTT. Translation gives CASSLTGDYTDTQYF. V and J are TRBV7-3 and TRBJ2-3; possibly TRBD2 for D (5 bases). Germline values: CDR1 SGHTA, CDR2 FQGTGA. This CDR3 contains 15 residues. The ends were cut back, 0 bases at V and 2 bases at J, with 9 bases in the middle.

V gene TRBV30 combines with J gene TRBJ2-1; possible D gene TRBD2, 5 bases. Germline V lookup: CDR1 GTSNPN, CDR2 SVGIG (reference sequence). This CDR3 comprises 13 residues. V was shortened by 3 bases and J by 4 bases, with 10 bases between the two germline ends. The CDR3 region has the DNA TGTGCCTGGAGCAGGACTTCGTACAATGAGCAGTTCTTC. It encodes CAWSRTSYNEQFF.

This rearrangement joins TRBV28 to TRBJ1-2; TRBD1 agrees at 8 bases. V gave up 3 bases and J gave up 7 bases; unmatched junction bases: 10. Germline CDR1 is MDHEN and CDR2 is SYDVKM. CDR3 length equals 15 residues. DNA for the CDR3: TGTGCCAGCAGTTTGGGGGGACAGGTCGGGAGTGGCTACACCTTC. Its protein is CASSLGGQVGSGYTF.

This clone was detected only once. The gene calls are TRBV18 and TRBJ1-1; D uncertain. The CDR3 is made up of 15 amino acids. Trimming took off 5 bases at V and 3 bases at J, with 16 bases between the two ends. Germline assignment: CDR1 KGHSH and CDR2 LQKENI. CDR3 coding DNA: TGTGCCAGCTCAGCCCAACGGAGGGTGGACACTGAAGCTTTCTTT. Translation: CASSAQRRVDTEAFF.

The V and J genes are TRBV5-1 and TRBJ1-2, with 10 nucleotides matching TRBD1. The CDR3 is made up of 16 amino acids. Germline assignment: CDR1 SGHRS and CDR2 YFSETQ. The J segment lost 2 bases and the V segment lost 5 bases, leaving 9 bases of the junction unmatched. The CDR3 DNA reads as TGCGCCAGCAGACAAGACCCGGGACAGGGGAACTATGGCTACACCTTC. Its protein product is CASRQDPGQGNYGYTF.

Of note for this clone: Other DNA variants within this sample encode the same CDR3. The J gene is TRBJ2-2, the V gene TRBV5-1; TRBD1 matches at 7 bases. V gave up 6 bases and J gave up 2 bases; unmatched junction bases: 4. In germline, CDR1 is SGHRS, CDR2 YFSETQ. The CDR3 is 14 amino acids. CDR3 sequence: CASTGQSNTGELFF. CDR3 in DNA: TGCGCCAGCACGGGACAGAGTAACACCGGGGAGCTGTTTTTT.

This chain links TRBV7-8 with TRBJ2-1; a possible D gene is TRBD2 (6 bases). The CDR3 has 15 amino acids. Germline assignment: CDR1 SGHVS and CDR2 FQNEAQ. The V gene lost 4 bases and the J gene lost 3 bases, with 13 bases spanning the gap. The CDR3 reads CASSSGGAGYNEQFF. CDR3 bases: TGTGCCAGCAGCTCCGGCGGGGCCGGCTACAATGAGCAGTTCTTC.

V is TRBV7-3 and J is TRBJ2-2, with 7 positions matching TRBD1. The length of the CDR3 is 18 residues. Germline V gene lookup returns CDR1 SGHTA and CDR2 FQGTGA. V was clipped by 4 bases and J by 6 bases; unmatched bases: 17. The CDR3 spells CASSSNRPGTEGPGELFF. CDR3 DNA: TGTGCCAGCAGCTCAAACAGACCCGGGACAGAAGGACCCGGGGAGCTGTTTTTT.